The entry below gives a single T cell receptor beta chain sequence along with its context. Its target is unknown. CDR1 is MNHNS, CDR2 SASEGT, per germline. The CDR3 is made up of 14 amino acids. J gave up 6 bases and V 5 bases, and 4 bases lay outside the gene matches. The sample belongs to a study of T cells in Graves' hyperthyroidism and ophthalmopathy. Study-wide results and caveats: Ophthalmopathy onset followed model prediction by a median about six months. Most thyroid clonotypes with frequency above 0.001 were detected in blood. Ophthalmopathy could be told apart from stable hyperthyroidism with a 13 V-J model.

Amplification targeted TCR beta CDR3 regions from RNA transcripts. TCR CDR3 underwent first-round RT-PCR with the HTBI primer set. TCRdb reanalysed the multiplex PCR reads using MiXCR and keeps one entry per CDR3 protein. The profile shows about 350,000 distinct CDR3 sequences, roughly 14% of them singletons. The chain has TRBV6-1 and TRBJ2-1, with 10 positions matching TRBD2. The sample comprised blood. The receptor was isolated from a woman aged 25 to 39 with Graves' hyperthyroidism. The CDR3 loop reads CASSSIAGGNEQFF. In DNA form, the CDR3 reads TGTGCCAGCAGTTCTATAGCGGGAGGCAATGAGCAGTTCTTC.